One and the same sample provided the 23 T cell receptor beta chains below, sequenced in a study of cytomegalovirus exposure and HLA in healthy donors. The primer mix had 60 Vbeta and 13 Jbeta primers. Produced via immunoSEQ multiplex PCR; TCRdb's table is partial and in-frame only. The table for this sample gives over 200,000 clones. The specimen was PBMCs. Every receptor here comes from a woman in her 30s in good health and CMV-seropositive.

The chain recombines TRBV6-7 with TRBJ2-7, with 7 bases aligning to TRBD1. TRBV6-7 qualifies as an ORF whose function is uncertain. Trimming took 5 bases from V and 10 from J; bases not matched to a gene: 5. CDR3 length: 11 amino acids. The CDR3 DNA reads as TGTGCCAGCAGTCAGACAGGGTGTCAGTACTTC. This gives the protein CASSQTGCQYF.

The J gene is TRBJ2-5, the V gene TRBV4-3; TRBD2 aligns across 10 bases. The CDR3 is 18 amino acids. CDR1 and CDR2 from the germline V gene are LGHNA and YSLEER. V gave up 1 base and J gave up 2 bases; unmatched junction bases: 10. The CDR3 DNA follows: TGCGCCAGCAGCCAAGGGACTAGCGGATATCTATCACAAGAGACCCAGTACTTC. Translation: CASSQGTSGYLSQETQYF.

The V and J genes are TRBV10-2 and TRBJ1-2; D is possibly TRBD1 (5 bases). CDR3 length: 14 residues. V dropped 4 bases and J dropped 1 base, with 10 bases sitting between them. From germline, CDR1 is WSHSY and CDR2 SAAADI. In DNA, the CDR3 is TGCGCCAGCAGTGTTTGGGGGGGTAACTATGGCTACACCTTC. It translates to CASSVWGGNYGYTF.

The chain joins TRBV21-1 to TRBJ2-3; the D segment call TRBD2 is taken from the table without a DNA check. TRBV21-1 is assigned pseudogene status. The CDR3 consists of 18 residues. The CDR3 region is CASSKSGGRLAGLDTQYF. The CDR3, as DNA: TGTGCCAGCAGCAAGAGTGGAGGGAGACTAGCGGGGTTAGATACGCAGTATTTT.

This chain connects TRBV5-1 to TRBJ2-5, with 11 bases aligning to TRBD2. The end of the DNA is better explained by TRBJ2-7, so the J call may be wrong. Germline CDR1 and CDR2: SGHRS and YFSETQ. This CDR3 comprises 15 residues. The DNA of the CDR3 is TGCGCCAGCAGCGTGGTAGCGGGAGGGTCCTACGAGCAGTACTTC. Translation gives CASSVVAGGSYEQYF.

The chain combines TRBV19 with TRBJ1-4; D call uncertain. This CDR3 spans 17 amino acids. Per germline, CDR1 LNHDA and CDR2 SQIVND (reference sequence). Trimming pared 3 bases from V and 4 bases from J, leaving 18 bases between. DNA for the CDR3: TGTGCCAGTAGTATCTTCACCCTTTCAGGATATAATGAAAAACTGTTTTTT. Amino acids: CASSIFTLSGYNEKLFF.

V is TRBV11-3 and J is TRBJ2-1; tentatively, D is TRBD1 (6 bases). V lost 1 base and J lost 7, with 11 bases in between. The germline gives CDR1 SGHNT, CDR2 YENEEA. The CDR3 is 14 residues long. The CDR3 nucleotides are TGTGCCAGCAGCTTAGGGGGGCAGATAAATGAGCAGTTCTTC. It is translated as CASSLGGQINEQFF. Full variable domain (missing parts from reference TRBV11-3 and TRBJ2-1): EAGVVQSPRYKIIEKKQPVAFWCNPISGHNTLYWYLQNLGQGPELLIRYENEEAVDDSQLPKDRFSAERLKGVDSTLKIQPAELGDSAVYLCASSLGGQINEQFFGPGTRLTVL.

The chain carries TRBV7-9 and TRBJ1-2; D unclear. The CDR3 loop spans 15 amino acids. V gave up 6 bases and J gave up 7 bases, with 21 bases separating them. Germline V CDR1 and CDR2: SEHNR, FQNEAQ (reference sequence). CDR3: CASSFEGRARGGYTF. CDR3 DNA: TGTGCCAGCAGTTTTGAAGGACGGGCTCGGGGTGGCTACACCTTC.

The gene calls are TRBV5-1 and TRBJ2-3; possibly TRBD2 for D (6 bases). Trimming stripped 4 bases from V and 0 bases from J, with 24 bases between. In germline, CDR1 is SGHRS, CDR2 YFSETQ. This CDR3 contains 19 residues. The CDR3 here is CASSAGKIPTRPSTDTQYF. The CDR3 bases are TGCGCCAGCAGCGCGGGAAAAATTCCGACACGACCTAGCACAGATACGCAGTATTTT. Complete variable domain (other parts from reference TRBV5-1 and TRBJ2-3): KAGVTQTPRYLIKTRGQQVTLSCSPISGHRSVSWYQQTPGQGLQFLFEYFSETQRNKGNFPGRFSGRQFSNSRSEMNVSTLELGDSALYLCASSAGKIPTRPSTDTQYFGPGTRLTVL.

The V gene is TRBV5-6, the J gene TRBJ2-5, with D maybe TRBD1 (5 bases). Germline V gene sequence: CDR1 SGHDT, CDR2 YYEEEE. The CDR3 length is 15 residues. Between the trimmed V and J ends, which lost 4 bases and 3 bases, there was a span of 16 bases. The CDR3 bases are TGTGCCAGCAGCGGGGCATGGGGTGGGGAAGAGACCCAGTACTTC. This translates into CASSGAWGGEETQYF.

This chain uses TRBV19 with TRBJ1-5, with D possibly matching TRBD1 (5 bases). The germline V gene encodes CDR1 LNHDA and CDR2 SQIVND (reference sequence). V lost 3 bases and J lost 9, with 15 bases in between. The CDR3 contains 14 residues. The CDR3 protein is CASSITRAVGPQHF. The CDR3 region has the DNA TGTGCCAGTAGTATTACCAGGGCTGTCGGGCCCCAGCATTTT.

The genes are TRBV4-1 and TRBJ2-2; a possible D gene is TRBD1 (6 bases). CDR3 size: 17 residues. Germline CDR1 is MGHRA and CDR2 is YSYEKL. The germline V and J ends were trimmed by 3 bases and 1 base, with 15 bases remaining between them. The CDR3 sequence: CASSQVPPGQNTGELFF. In nucleotides, the CDR3 is TGCGCCAGCAGCCAGGTCCCCCCGGGACAGAACACCGGGGAGCTGTTTTTT.

The chain employs TRBV5-1 and TRBJ2-5; 9 positions match TRBD1. Germline trimming cut 3 bases from V and 3 bases from J; bases unmatched to any gene: 9. Looked up from germline, CDR1 is SGHRS and CDR2 is YFSETQ. CDR3 size: 16 residues. CDR3 bases: TGCGCCAGCAGCTCACTGTCCCGGGACAGGGAAGAGACCCAGTACTTC. Its translation: CASSSLSRDREETQYF.

This chain connects TRBV5-1 to TRBJ2-2, with D unresolved. Trimming left V 6 bases short and J 1 base short, with 13 bases between. CDR1 and CDR2 from the germline V gene are SGHRS and YFSETQ. This CDR3 has 15 amino acids. In nucleotides, the CDR3 is TGCGCCAGCATCCCAGAACCCCAGAACACCGGGGAGCTGTTTTTT. Translating gives CASIPEPQNTGELFF.

The chain employs TRBV19 and TRBJ1-1, with D uncertain. V lost 4 bases and J lost 3, with 9 bases in between. Germline values: CDR1 LNHDA, CDR2 SQIVND (reference sequence). The CDR3 runs 13 residues. CDR3 sequence reads: CASSTERYTEAFF. The CDR3 nucleotides are TGTGCCAGTAGTACCGAGAGGTACACTGAAGCTTTCTTT.

This rearrangement joins TRBV9 to TRBJ1-4; no definite D call. CDR1 and CDR2 (germline): SGDLS, YYNGEE. The CDR3 covers 17 residues. V lost 0 bases, J lost 7 bases, and 19 bases lay in between. CDR3 nucleotides: TGTGCCAGCAGCGTAGGATTGCGGGCCACCCCTAGTGAAAAACTGTTTTTT. Translated: CASSVGLRATPSEKLFF.

The chain couples TRBV5-1 to TRBJ1-2; 7 bases agree with TRBD1. This CDR3 contains 14 residues. Germline-derived CDR1 and CDR2 are SGHRS and YFSETQ. After removal of 4 bases from V and 7 bases from J, the junction contained 10 bases not matched to a gene. The CDR3 DNA reads TGCGCCAGCAGCCTCACGACAGGGTCGTTTGGCTACACCTTC. This gives the protein CASSLTTGSFGYTF.

The chain is built from TRBV5-8 and TRBJ1-6; no reliable D call. CDR3 length: 17 residues. V lost 0 bases and J lost 4, with 14 bases in between. The V gene's germline CDR1 is SGHTS and CDR2 YDEGEE. The CDR3 bases are TGTGCCAGCAGCTTGGAACGGGGTGCAGGTTATAATTCACCCCTCCACTTT. Its protein product is CASSLERGAGYNSPLHF. The whole variable domain, remainder taken from reference TRBV5-8 and TRBJ1-6, is EAGVTQSPTHLIKTRGQQATLRCSPISGHTSVYWYQQALGLGLQFLLWYDEGEERNRGNFPPRFSGRQFPNYSSELNVNALELEDSALYLCASSLERGAGYNSPLHFGNGTRLTVT.

This chain joins TRBV7-2 and TRBJ2-2; 13 nucleotides match TRBD2. The CDR3 length is 17 residues. CDR1 is SGHTA and CDR2 is FQGNSA in the germline V gene. V gave up 5 bases and J gave up 5 bases; unmatched junction bases: 8. The CDR3 nucleotides are TGTGCCAGCAGCAGCCGGACTAGCGGGGGTAGGACCGGGGAGCTGTTTTTT. Amino acids: CASSSRTSGGRTGELFF.

The chain links TRBV7-9 to TRBJ2-1; weak D call: TRBD2 (6 bases). Germline V gene data show CDR1 as SEHNR and CDR2 as FQNEAQ (reference sequence). V was cut by 1 base and J by 8 bases, with 21 bases left in between. The length of the CDR3 is 17 residues. Here the CDR3 DNA reads TGTGCCAGCAGCTTAGTGGGAGGAATAGTTCAGTACGATGAGCAGTTCTTC. This sequence encodes CASSLVGGIVQYDEQFF.

The chain employs TRBV28 and TRBJ1-2; D is undetermined. Trimming removed 2 bases from V and 4 bases from J, with 14 bases in between. Germline V lookup: CDR1 MDHEN, CDR2 SYDVKM. The CDR3 has 15 residues. The CDR3: CASSLRGPGVYGYTF. In DNA form, the CDR3 reads TGTGCCAGCAGTTTAAGAGGACCCGGGGTCTATGGCTACACCTTC.

The chain has TRBV2 and TRBJ1-5, with 8 bases identical to TRBD1. The CDR3 is made up of 12 amino acids. Trimming removed 6 bases from V and 10 bases from J; junction bases left unmatched: 5. Germline lookup yields CDR1 SNHLY and CDR2 FYNNEI. The CDR3 is CASSEDRAPQHF. CDR3 bases: TGTGCCAGCAGCGAGGACAGGGCACCCCAGCATTTT.

The V and J genes are TRBV30 and TRBJ2-2; no clear D. Trimming shortened V by 5 bases and J by 5 bases, and 6 bases separated the two germline ends. The CDR3 covers 11 residues. From germline, CDR1 is GTSNPN and CDR2 SVGIG (reference sequence). CDR3: CAWRWTGELFF. CDR3 nucleotide sequence: TGTGCCTGGCGGTGGACCGGGGAGCTGTTTTTT.